The entry that follows covers one T cell receptor (beta chain) sequence. Its antigen remains undetermined. No base quality information exists; no much larger clone differs at one position. The data stem from a study of STAT5B mutations in CD4+ large granular lymphocyte leukemia (dated by TCRdb to between 2020 and 2023). Background for the entire study: Among healthy controls, the CDR3 'QG' motif was associated with a particular HLA allele. The study compared the TCRbeta repertoires of patients with CD4+ T-cell large granular lymphocyte leukemia against the TCRbeta repertoires of healthy blood donors. Flow cytometry on FACSCanto II or FACSVerse confirmed that purified fractions exceeded 95% purity among lymphocytes.

Buffy coats from roughly 40 blood donors, supplied by the Finnish Red Cross blood service, were used as healthy controls. All TCR-sequenced material derived from peripheral blood: patient blood samples and healthy donor buffy coats. Peripheral blood mononuclear cells were isolated by Ficoll-Hypaque gradient centrifugation. For the healthy controls, CD4+ cells were obtained from buffy coats by magnetic purification. The Gentra Puregene Cell and Tissue kit was used for genomic DNA extraction, and quantification was performed on a Qubit 2.0 fluorometer. What the research found in general, with its limitations: Compared with healthy CD4+ repertoires, CD4-sorted patient repertoires appeared more clonal, and this difference remained even after the putative leukemic clones were removed. The data were not HLA-matched, and the higher clonality in CD4+ T-LGLL than in CD8+ T-LGLL could be due to the relatively small sample size. Main leukemic clonotypes were private to each patient, although 20% to 25% of the main leukemic clonotypes were found at low frequency in the non-leukemic repertoires of other patients.

The immunoSEQ assay at survey resolution was used to sequence TCRbeta rearrangements from genomic DNA. Under the source paper's analysis protocol: In the TCR sequencing data, the lowest productive clonotype frequency that could be detected was 2.59 x 10-5. Only productive TCRbeta rearrangements, defined as complete and in-frame sequences, were included in the analyses. Clonality for each sample was calculated as Simpson clonality in the immunoSEQ Analyzer version 3.0. Clones were binned by frequency as very rare, small, medium, large (1-20%) or hyperexpanded (>20%). Generation probabilities were estimated with OLGA 1.2.3, V-gene circos plots were generated with VDJtools, specificities were searched for in VDJdb, and CDR3 motifs were identified with GLIPH. As stored in TCRdb, this immuneACCESS dataset retains in-frame rearrangements with V and J assigned. A fraction of the clones does not appear; measured against another copy, unresolved V genes explain less than half of the discrepancy, and the remainder lacks a known reason. Clonal size and the V and J genes are those of that table, whereas D and trimming came from the DNA. Counted in this sample were 28,000 or so clones; around 80% of them appeared once. Approximately 1.1% of the sample is taken by the ten largest.

The TCR sequence derives from a human donor in good health. The specimen was CD4+ T cells from blood buffy coats.

The base sequence is TGTGCCAGCAGCTTAATAGCGAACACTGAAGCTTTCTTT. Translation gives CASSLIANTEAFF. This chain joins TRBV5-6 to TRBJ1-1; too little of a D gene remains to name it. The germline V gene sets CDR1 to SGHDT and CDR2 to YYEEEE. Measured from the cysteine to the phenylalanine, the CDR3 is 13 residues long. The DNA shown is the 39-base CDR3, in frame from base 1. V loses 2 bases of germline sequence and J loses 1 base, and the interval between the two ends is 6 bases.